The text below deals with one TCR beta chain. The data belong to a study of blood T cell repertoires in COVID-19. Study-level information: Sites across the United States, Italy and Spain contributed samples from acute and convalescent COVID-19. T cells, B-cell-depleted T cells, or PBMCs supplied cDNA or gDNA.

Germline V CDR1 and CDR2: MNHNS, SASEGT. The CDR3 runs to 14 residues. J was trimmed by 7 bases and V by 1 base; bases with no gene match: 7. In the original analysis: Amplification of reference gene primers was used by the study to estimate nucleated cell counts. The protocol was immunoSEQ multiplex PCR, while the TCRdb copy is restricted to in-frame clones and leaves out a portion. V, J and clone size derive from that table, while D and trimming were established from the DNA sequence. The profile shows 120,000 to 150,000 clones, over 75% of them singletons. The chain links TRBV6-1 to TRBJ2-7; 7 positions match TRBD1. Input material: peripheral blood. This sequence was found in a man aged 55 to 69 with active or convalescent COVID-19. The CDR3 region is CASSEVTDRREQYF. DNA for the CDR3: TGTGCCAGCAGTGAAGTCACGGACAGGCGGGAGCAGTACTTC.